This entry concerns a single TCR beta chain. The data were obtained in a study of technical replicates of blood from a few donors. Sequencing used immunoSEQ multiplex PCR; TCRdb keeps in-frame clones, though not all of them. The table has roughly 71,000 clones, approximately 94% seen once. The specimen was T cells isolated from PBMCs. The clonotype was recovered from a human donor in good health.

CDR3 residues: CASSLQGFQPQHF. CDR3 DNA sequence: TGTGCCAGCAGTTTGCAGGGGTTCCAGCCCCAGCATTTT. The genes are TRBV27 and TRBJ1-5; D perhaps matches TRBD1 (6 bases). The CDR3 length is 13 residues. The V end lost 3 bases, the J end lost 7 bases, and 10 bases lay between the germline ends. From germline, CDR1 is MNHEY and CDR2 SMNVEV (reference sequence).